The T cell receptor beta chain under discussion was sequenced for a study of Graves' ophthalmopathy and Graves' hyperthyroidism. Findings and limits, study-wide: Blood repertoires reportedly contained most expanded thyroid clonotypes above 0.001 frequency.

If patients had other autoimmune diseases, uncontrolled infections, pregnancy or lactation, they were excluded. Clinical symptoms, serum thyroxine, TRAb, thyroid ultrasound and orbital computed tomography were relied on for diagnosis. As the template, RNA transcripts were used to amplify TCR beta CDR3 regions. The authors performed first-round RT-PCR with HTBI primers and then a second-round multiplex PCR. TCRdb re-derived calls from the multiplex PCR reads in MiXCR, one entry per CDR3 protein. The repertoire includes around 660,000 distinct CDR3 sequences, about two fifths of them detected once, and roughly 3.5% sits in the top ten. This CDR3 region has 17 residues. CDR1 and CDR2 from the germline V gene are SEHNR and FQNEAQ (reference sequence). Losses at the gene ends were 5 bases for V and 1 base for J; bases not matched to a gene: 10. This clonotype has more than one count but fewer than ten. Its cognate antigen is unknown.

Sequencing was carried out using peripheral blood. This receptor was identified in an adult man with Graves' ophthalmopathy. This chain links TRBV7-9 with TRBJ2-2; TRBD1 matches 7 bases. The CDR3 region is CASSPSHRTGNTGELFF. The CDR3 bases are TGTGCCAGCAGCCCAAGCCATAGGACAGGGAACACCGGGGAGCTGTTTTTT.